This T cell receptor (beta chain) was observed in a study of blood T cell repertoires in COVID-19 (dated by TCRdb to the early 2020s). About the study as a whole: The collaborator samples originated in the United States, Italy and Spain and spanned the acute and convalescent phases of COVID-19. The prospective study material was composed of cDNA or gDNA derived from T cells, B-cell-depleted T cells, or PBMCs. Subjects who had been exposed to COVID-19, were actively infected with it, or had recovered from it provided the deeply sampled blood TCRbeta repertoires that made up the dataset. The repertoires were made available in a free public database intended to serve as a resource for research on the immune response to SARS-CoV-2. Where available, HLA class I and class II types were taken from metadata supplied by the sample provider and were not determined by assay-based typing. The samples were drawn from the first 160 participants of the ongoing ImmuneRACE study and from some 1,300 subjects provided by 6 global collaborators. Nearly every sample came with metadata listing a de-identified subject ID, COVID-19 status, age in years and sex.

In this sample, this clone turned up once. Its antigen is still unknown. Per-base quality was not reported, and no clone a single base away is much larger than it. TCRbeta CDR3 regions were amplified from genomic DNA using the immunoSEQ Assay, a bias-controlled multiplex PCR. In the paper's pipeline: Within the assay, amplification of reference gene primers was used to estimate how many nucleated cells each sample contained. To quantify the absolute abundance of each unique TCRbeta CDR3 rearrangement, sequence reads were collapsed and filtered. For each sample, productive Simpson clonality was calculated as the square root of Simpson's diversity index over productive rearrangements. The source is immuneACCESS, and TCRdb retained only in-frame sequences with V and J called. Part of the clones is not carried over; for the studies checked, unresolved V genes explain less than half of this, and the remainder is unexplained. The DNA gave D and trimming, while V, J and clone size come from that table. Here the sample has approximately 74,000 clones; around 93% occur a single time. The ten most abundant clones make up 4.8% of the sample.

Collaborating institutions collected whole blood in K2EDTA tubes following their own protocols. For TCRbeta analysis, collaborators shipped samples in one of three forms: frozen whole blood, isolated PBMCs, or DNA extracted from either of those sample types. CDR1 and CDR2 are drawn from the germline V gene: KGHDR, SFDVKD. Inclusive of the bounding cysteine and phenylalanine, the CDR3 is 14 residues long. The entry retains the CDR3 DNA only, 42 bases that are in frame from base 1. The germline V and J ends show losses of 4 bases and 7 bases respectively, and no gene match explains 1 base of the junction. Here is what the overall study found, with its caveats: The amount of clinical and demographic metadata varied by source and participant and was provided uncurated.

The sample was peripheral blood. This clonotype originated in a woman aged 60-75 years with active COVID-19. This receptor chain uses TRBV24-1 and TRBJ2-1; 12 central bases correspond to TRBD2. At the DNA level, the sequence is TGTGCCACCAGTGACGGACTAGCGGGAAATGAGCAGTTCTTC. Translation gives CATSDGLAGNEQFF.